The clone carrying this T cell receptor (beta chain) appeared once. Antigen specificity is unknown. This table comes from immunoSEQ multiplex PCR, and its TCRdb copy is limited to in-frame clones, with some not included. Of about 130,000 clones in the sample, over 75% were seen once. This record comes from a study of T cell responses to AZD1222 COVID-19 vaccine. Notes on the study in general: Only six AZD1222 recipients tested seropositive at baseline.

The receptor was isolated from an adult in good health. This specimen was peripheral blood, taken on day 0 of AZD1222 vaccination.

The CDR3 DNA reads TGTGCCAGCAGCTTAGCCACAGGGAGCTCCTACGAGCAGTACTTC. Its translation is CASSLATGSSYEQYF. This chain links TRBV7-6 with TRBJ2-7, with D perhaps TRBD1 (6 bases). V lost 0 bases and J lost 0, with 9 bases in between. From germline, CDR1 is SGHVS and CDR2 FNYEAQ. This CDR3 is built from 15 residues. Complete variable domain (other parts from reference TRBV7-6 and TRBJ2-7): GAGVSQSPRYKVTKRGQDVALRCDPISGHVSLYWYRQALGQGPEFLTYFNYEAQQDKSGLPNDRFSAERPEGSISTLTIQRTEQRDSAMYRCASSLATGSSYEQYFGPGTRLTVT.